The 15 T cell receptor beta chains in this list originate from one sample, sequenced in a study of blood T cell repertoires in COVID-19. Profiled with immunoSEQ multiplex PCR; TCRdb holds only in-frame clones, not every one. Of 100,000 to 150,000 clones listed, around 86% are singletons. Material: peripheral blood. The receptors were gathered from a human donor in a cohort sampled during active COVID-19.

The chain links TRBV7-9 to TRBJ1-2; weak D call: TRBD1 (6 bases). This CDR3 is built from 19 residues. Germline V gene data show CDR1 as SEHNR and CDR2 as FQNEAQ (reference sequence). V was cut by 5 bases and J by 0 bases, with 25 bases left in between. The CDR3 is CASSHLGSMGTLPNYGYTF. Here the CDR3 DNA reads TGTGCCAGCAGCCACTTAGGATCTATGGGGACACTCCCTAACTATGGCTACACCTTC.

The gene calls are TRBV4-3 and TRBJ2-2; D not resolved. The V gene lost 1 base and the J gene lost 3 bases, with 6 bases spanning the gap. The CDR3 is 14 amino acids. From germline, CDR1 is LGHNA and CDR2 YSLEER. DNA for the CDR3: TGCGCCAGCAGCCAAGCTTGGCACACCGGGGAGCTGTTTTTT. Its translation is CASSQAWHTGELFF.

The gene calls are TRBV6-5 and TRBJ1-4, with D perhaps matching TRBD1 (5 bases). Germline-derived CDR1 and CDR2 are MNHEY and SVGAGI. V lost 7 bases and J lost 8, with 17 bases in between. The CDR3 has 14 residues. Written as DNA, the CDR3 is TGTGCCAGCAACTGGGCCATCGGGGGGGAAAAACTGTTTTTT. Translation: CASNWAIGGEKLFF.

The chain joins TRBV7-9 to TRBJ2-1; 10 bases are shared with TRBD2. The CDR3 is made up of 21 amino acids. The germline gives CDR1 SEHNR, CDR2 FQNEAQ (reference sequence). With 5 bases clipped from V and 0 bases from J, the junction kept 19 bases outside the gene matches. DNA for the CDR3: TGTGCCAGCAGCACCGGGGGACCCGGACTAGCGGTCAAGAGCTCCTACAATGAGCAGTTCTTC. This encodes CASSTGGPGLAVKSSYNEQFF.

This clone occurred once. The chain couples TRBV7-8 to TRBJ1-5, with a possible D match to TRBD1 (6 bases). The CDR3 runs to 15 residues. V lost 4 bases to trimming and J lost 3 bases, with 13 bases between them. The germline gives CDR1 SGHVS, CDR2 FQNEAQ. CDR3 in DNA: TGTGCCAGCAGCTCCGGAAACAGGGACAATCAGCCCCAGCATTTT. It codes for CASSSGNRDNQPQHF.

This clone was seen once. The chain joins TRBV6-5 to TRBJ1-2, with D possibly being TRBD1 (6 bases). Per germline, CDR1 MNHEY and CDR2 SVGAGI. This CDR3 has 15 amino acids. The V gene lost 4 bases and the J gene lost 5 bases, with 17 bases spanning the gap. The CDR3 DNA follows: TGTGCCAGCAGTTCACAGGGTTGGGAACGGTATGGCTACACCTTC. Protein: CASSSQGWERYGYTF.

V and J are TRBV7-2 and TRBJ1-5, with unresolved D. Trimming took 1 base from V and 1 from J, leaving 5 bases between them. The CDR3 is 14 residues long. Germline loops: CDR1 SGHTA, CDR2 FQGNSA. CDR3 sequence: CASSLVRSNQPQHF. For the CDR3, the DNA is TGTGCCAGCAGCTTAGTCCGGAGCAATCAGCCCCAGCATTTT.

V gene TRBV5-1 combines with J gene TRBJ1-2; possibly TRBD1 for D (6 bases). The length of the CDR3 is 15 residues. The V gene's germline CDR1 is SGHRS and CDR2 YFSETQ. Trimming removed 3 bases at V and 6 bases at J, with 18 bases between. The CDR3 coding sequence is TGCGCCAGCAGCTCCTGGACAGTCGGGGTCAATGGCTACACCTTC. Translation: CASSSWTVGVNGYTF.

The gene calls are TRBV6-2 or TRBV6-3 and TRBJ2-1; D is undetermined. CDR1 and CDR2 from the germline V gene are MNHEY and SVGEGT. The germline V and J ends were trimmed by 2 bases and 5 bases, with 7 bases remaining between them. This CDR3 has 13 amino acids. The CDR3 sequence is CASSYRIDNEQFF. DNA for the CDR3: TGTGCCAGCAGTTACCGTATCGACAATGAGCAGTTCTTC.

V gene TRBV15 combines with J gene TRBJ2-7, with D perhaps matching TRBD1 (6 bases). The CDR3 has 12 amino acids. V was shortened by 3 bases and J by 5 bases, with 8 bases between the two germline ends. The germline CDR1 and CDR2 sequences are LNHNV and YYDKDF (reference sequence). DNA of the CDR3: TGTGCCACCAGCAGGGACAGAAACGAGCAGTACTTC. It specifies CATSRDRNEQYF.

This CDR3 reads CASSQDVSGRPGTDTQYF. Written as DNA, the CDR3 is TGCGCCAGCAGCCAAGATGTTAGCGGGAGGCCGGGCACAGATACGCAGTATTTT. The chain combines TRBV4-3 with TRBJ2-3; 10 bases are shared with TRBD2. After removal of 0 bases from V and 1 base from J, the junction contained 7 bases not matched to a gene. The germline V gene has CDR1 LGHNA and CDR2 YSLEER. The CDR3 is 18 amino acids.

The chain employs TRBV5-1 and TRBJ2-7; unclear D gene. Trimming pared 2 bases from V and 0 bases from J, leaving 9 bases between. Germline CDR1 reads SGHRS; CDR2 reads YFSETQ. This CDR3 spans 14 amino acids. CDR3: CASSLHTSSYEQYF. CDR3 nucleotides: TGCGCCAGCAGCTTACATACAAGCTCCTACGAGCAGTACTTC.

The chain carries TRBV6-2 or TRBV6-3 and TRBJ1-2, with TRBD1 matching 12 bases. CDR3 size: 15 residues. The germline V gene has CDR1 MNHEY and CDR2 SVGEGT. With V trimmed by 4 bases and J by 7 bases, 7 bases remained unmatched. For the CDR3, the DNA is TGTGCCAGCAGTTCCTCGGGACAGGGGGCTTTTGGCTACACCTTC. Residues: CASSSSGQGAFGYTF.

This clone was observed a single time. V usage is TRBV6-1 and J usage is TRBJ2-3, with 12 bases that match TRBD2. CDR1 is MNHNS, CDR2 SASEGT, per germline. The V and J ends lost 4 bases and 1 base, in that order; junction bases with no gene match: 6. The length of the CDR3 is 17 residues. As DNA, the CDR3 is TGTGCCAGCAGTGGACTAGCGGGAGCTGTTGGCACAGATACGCAGTATTTT. It specifies CASSGLAGAVGTDTQYF.

This sequence joins TRBV10-3 and TRBJ2-2; 9 bases map to TRBD1. CDR3 size: 15 residues. V lost 5 bases, J lost 0 bases, and 1 base stayed unmatched. Germline V gives CDR1 ENHRY, CDR2 SYGVKD. The CDR3 DNA is TGTGCCATCAGTACAGGGGGCGCGAACACCGGGGAGCTGTTTTTT. This gives the protein CAISTGGANTGELFF.